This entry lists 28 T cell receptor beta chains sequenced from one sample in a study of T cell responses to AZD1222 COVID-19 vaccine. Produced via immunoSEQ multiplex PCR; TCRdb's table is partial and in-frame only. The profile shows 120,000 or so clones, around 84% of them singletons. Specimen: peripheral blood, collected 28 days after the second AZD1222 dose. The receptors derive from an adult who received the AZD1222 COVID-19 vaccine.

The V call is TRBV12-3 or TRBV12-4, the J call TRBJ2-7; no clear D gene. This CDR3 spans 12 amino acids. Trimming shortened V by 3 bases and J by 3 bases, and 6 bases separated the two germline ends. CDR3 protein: CASSFRIYEQYF. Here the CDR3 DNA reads TGTGCCAGCAGTTTTAGGATCTACGAGCAGTACTTC.

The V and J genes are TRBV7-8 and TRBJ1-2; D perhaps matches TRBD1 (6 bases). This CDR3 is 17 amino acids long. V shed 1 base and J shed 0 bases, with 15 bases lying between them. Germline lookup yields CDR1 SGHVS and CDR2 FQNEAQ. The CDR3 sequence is CASSLVGGTLSNYGYTF. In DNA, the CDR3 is TGTGCCAGCAGCTTAGTCGGGGGGACACTGTCTAACTATGGCTACACCTTC.

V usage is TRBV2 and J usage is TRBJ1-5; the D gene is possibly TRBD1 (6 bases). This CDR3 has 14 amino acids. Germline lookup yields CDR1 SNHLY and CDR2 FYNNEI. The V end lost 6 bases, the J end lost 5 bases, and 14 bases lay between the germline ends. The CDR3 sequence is CASRNRVLDQPQHF. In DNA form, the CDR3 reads TGTGCCAGCAGGAACAGGGTTTTGGATCAGCCCCAGCATTTT.

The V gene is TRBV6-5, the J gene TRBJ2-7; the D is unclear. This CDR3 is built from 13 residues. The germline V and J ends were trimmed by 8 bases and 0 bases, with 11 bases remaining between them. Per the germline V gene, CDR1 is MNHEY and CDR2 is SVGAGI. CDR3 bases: TGTGCCAGCTGCCCTCGCGGCTCCTACGAGCAGTACTTC. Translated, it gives CASCPRGSYEQYF.

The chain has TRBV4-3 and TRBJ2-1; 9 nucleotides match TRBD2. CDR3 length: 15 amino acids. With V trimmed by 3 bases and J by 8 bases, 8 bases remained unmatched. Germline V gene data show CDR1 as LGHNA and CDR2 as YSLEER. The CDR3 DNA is TGCGCCAGCAGCCAGGGAGGGGGACTAGCTTATGAGCAGTTCTTC. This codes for CASSQGGGLAYEQFF.

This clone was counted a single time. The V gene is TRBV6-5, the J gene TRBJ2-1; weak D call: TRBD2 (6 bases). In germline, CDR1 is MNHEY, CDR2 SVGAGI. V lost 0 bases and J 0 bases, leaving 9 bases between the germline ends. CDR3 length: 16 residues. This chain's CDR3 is CASSYSAGSSYNEQFF. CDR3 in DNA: TGTGCCAGCAGTTACTCGGCCGGGAGCTCCTACAATGAGCAGTTCTTC.

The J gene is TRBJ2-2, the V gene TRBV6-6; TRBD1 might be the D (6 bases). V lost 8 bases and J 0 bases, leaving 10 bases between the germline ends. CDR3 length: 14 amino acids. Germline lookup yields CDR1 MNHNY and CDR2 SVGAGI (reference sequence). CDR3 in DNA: TGTGCCAGCGCAGGGGATTCGAACACCGGGGAGCTGTTTTTT. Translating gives CASAGDSNTGELFF.

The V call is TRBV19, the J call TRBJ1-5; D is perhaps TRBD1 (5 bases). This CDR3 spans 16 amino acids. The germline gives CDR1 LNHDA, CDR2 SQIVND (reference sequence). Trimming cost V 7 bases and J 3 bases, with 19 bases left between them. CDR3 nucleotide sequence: TGTGCCAGTATCCGCCCAGGTGGGGGGATCAATCAGCCCCAGCATTTT. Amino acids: CASIRPGGGINQPQHF.

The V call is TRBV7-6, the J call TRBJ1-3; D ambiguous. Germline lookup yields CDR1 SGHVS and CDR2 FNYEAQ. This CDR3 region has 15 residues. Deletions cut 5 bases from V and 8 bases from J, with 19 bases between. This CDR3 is CASSQDTGRIDTIYF. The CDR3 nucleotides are TGTGCCAGCAGCCAAGACACGGGAAGGATTGACACCATATATTTT. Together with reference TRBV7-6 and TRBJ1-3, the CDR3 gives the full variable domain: GAGVSQSPRYKVTKRGQDVALRCDPISGHVSLYWYRQALGQGPEFLTYFNYEAQQDKSGLPNDRFSAERPEGSISTLTIQRTEQRDSAMYRCASSQDTGRIDTIYFGEGSWLTVV.

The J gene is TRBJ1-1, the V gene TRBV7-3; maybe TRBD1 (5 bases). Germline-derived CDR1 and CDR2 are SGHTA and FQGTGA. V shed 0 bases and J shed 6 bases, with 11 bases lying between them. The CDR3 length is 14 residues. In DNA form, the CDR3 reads TGTGCCAGCAGCTTAACGCTGGGGGTGGCTGAAGCTTTCTTT. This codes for CASSLTLGVAEAFF.

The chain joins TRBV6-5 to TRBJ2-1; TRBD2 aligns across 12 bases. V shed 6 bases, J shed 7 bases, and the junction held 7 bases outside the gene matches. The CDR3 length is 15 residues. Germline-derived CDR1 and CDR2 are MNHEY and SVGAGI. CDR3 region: CASRTLAGGKNEQFF. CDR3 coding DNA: TGTGCCAGCAGAACTCTAGCGGGGGGGAAAAATGAGCAGTTCTTC.

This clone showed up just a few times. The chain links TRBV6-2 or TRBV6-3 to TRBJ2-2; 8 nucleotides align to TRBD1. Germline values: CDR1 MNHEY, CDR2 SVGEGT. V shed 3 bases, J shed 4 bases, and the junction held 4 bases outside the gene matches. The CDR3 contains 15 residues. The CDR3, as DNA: TGTGCCAGCAGTTATGGCGGACAGGGCACCGGGGAGCTGTTTTTT. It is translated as CASSYGGQGTGELFF.

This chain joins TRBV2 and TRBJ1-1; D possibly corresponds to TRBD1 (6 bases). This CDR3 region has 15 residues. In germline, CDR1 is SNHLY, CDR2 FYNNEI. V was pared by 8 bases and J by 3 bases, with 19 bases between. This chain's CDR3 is CASSPGGRMYTEAFF. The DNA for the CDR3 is TGTGCCAGCTCGCCTGGGGGGCGCATGTACACTGAAGCTTTCTTT.

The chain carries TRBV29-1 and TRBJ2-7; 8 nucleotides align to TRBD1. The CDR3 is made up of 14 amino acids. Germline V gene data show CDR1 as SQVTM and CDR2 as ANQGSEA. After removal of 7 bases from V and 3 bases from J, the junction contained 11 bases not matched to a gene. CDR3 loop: CSAVSDREGYEQYF. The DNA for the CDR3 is TGCAGCGCCGTATCGGACAGGGAAGGCTACGAGCAGTACTTC.

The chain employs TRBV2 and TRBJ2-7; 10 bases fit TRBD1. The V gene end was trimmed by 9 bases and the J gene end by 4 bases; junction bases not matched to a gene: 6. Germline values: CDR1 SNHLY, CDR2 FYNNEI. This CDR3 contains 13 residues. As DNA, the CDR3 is TGTGCCAGTAGTAGGGGACAGGGGTACGAGCAGTACTTC. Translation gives CASSRGQGYEQYF.

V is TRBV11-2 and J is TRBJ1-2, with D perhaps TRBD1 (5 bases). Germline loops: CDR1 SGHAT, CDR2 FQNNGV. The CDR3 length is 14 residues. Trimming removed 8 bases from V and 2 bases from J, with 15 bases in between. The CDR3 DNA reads TGTGCCAGCCCCCGAGGGACGGAAAACTATGGCTACACCTTC. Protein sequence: CASPRGTENYGYTF.

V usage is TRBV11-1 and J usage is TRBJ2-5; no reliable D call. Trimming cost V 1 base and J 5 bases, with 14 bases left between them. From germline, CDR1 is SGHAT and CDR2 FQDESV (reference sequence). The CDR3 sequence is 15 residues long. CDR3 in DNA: TGTGCCAGCAGCTTAGAGTTAGGACCCCGGGAGACCCAGTACTTC. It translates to CASSLELGPRETQYF.

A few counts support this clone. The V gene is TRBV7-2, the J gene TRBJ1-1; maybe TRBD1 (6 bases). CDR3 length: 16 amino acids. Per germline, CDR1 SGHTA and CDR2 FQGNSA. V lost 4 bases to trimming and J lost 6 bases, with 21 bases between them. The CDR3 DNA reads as TGTGCCAGCAGCTCGTGGGTCCCAGGGGAGAGGGCTGAAGCTTTCTTT. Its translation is CASSSWVPGERAEAFF.

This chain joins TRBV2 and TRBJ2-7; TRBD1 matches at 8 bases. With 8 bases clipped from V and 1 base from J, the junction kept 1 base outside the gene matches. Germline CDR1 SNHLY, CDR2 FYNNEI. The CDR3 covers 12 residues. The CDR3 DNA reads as TGTGCCAGCCGACAGGGGTCCTACGAGCAGTACTTC. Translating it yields CASRQGSYEQYF.

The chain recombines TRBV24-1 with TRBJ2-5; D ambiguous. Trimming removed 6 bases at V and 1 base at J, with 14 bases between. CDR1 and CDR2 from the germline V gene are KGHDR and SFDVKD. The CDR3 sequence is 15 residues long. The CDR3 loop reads CATSLGRSSQETQYF. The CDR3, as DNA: TGTGCCACCAGTTTAGGCAGGAGCTCCCAAGAGACCCAGTACTTC.

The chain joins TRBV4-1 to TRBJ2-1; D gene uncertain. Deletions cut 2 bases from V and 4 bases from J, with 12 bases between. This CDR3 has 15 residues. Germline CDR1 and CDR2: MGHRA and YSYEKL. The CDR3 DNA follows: TGCGCCAGCAGCCAAAGAACCGGGCCTTACAATGAGCAGTTCTTC. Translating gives CASSQRTGPYNEQFF.

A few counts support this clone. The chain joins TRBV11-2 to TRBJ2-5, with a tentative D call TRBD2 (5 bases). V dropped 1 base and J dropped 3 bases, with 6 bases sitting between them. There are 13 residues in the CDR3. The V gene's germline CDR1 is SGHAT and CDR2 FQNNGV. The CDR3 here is CASSLGGKETQYF. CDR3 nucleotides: TGTGCCAGCAGCTTAGGAGGGAAAGAGACCCAGTACTTC. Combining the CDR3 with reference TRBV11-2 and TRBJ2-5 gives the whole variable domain EAGVAQSPRYKIIEKRQSVAFWCNPISGHATLYWYQQILGQGPKLLIQFQNNGVVDDSQLPKDRFSAERLKGVDSTLKIQPAKLEDSAVYLCASSLGGKETQYFGPGTRLLVL.

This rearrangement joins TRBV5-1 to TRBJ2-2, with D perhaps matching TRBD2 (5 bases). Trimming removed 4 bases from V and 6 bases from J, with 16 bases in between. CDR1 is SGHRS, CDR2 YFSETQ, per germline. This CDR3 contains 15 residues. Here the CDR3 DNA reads TGCGCCAGCAGCCCGTACGGACTGTTAGCCGGGGAGCTGTTTTTT. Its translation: CASSPYGLLAGELFF.

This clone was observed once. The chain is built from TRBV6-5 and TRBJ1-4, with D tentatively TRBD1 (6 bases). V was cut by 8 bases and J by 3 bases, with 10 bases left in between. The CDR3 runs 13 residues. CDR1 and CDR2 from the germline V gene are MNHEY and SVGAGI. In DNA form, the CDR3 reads TGTGCCAGCTTAAGGGGGTCTAATGAAAAACTGTTTTTT. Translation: CASLRGSNEKLFF.

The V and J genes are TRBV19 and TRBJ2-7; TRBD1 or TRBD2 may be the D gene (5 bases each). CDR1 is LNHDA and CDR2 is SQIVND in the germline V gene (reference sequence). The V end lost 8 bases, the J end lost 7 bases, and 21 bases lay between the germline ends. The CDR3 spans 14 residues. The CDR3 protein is CASRPGTGIGEQYF. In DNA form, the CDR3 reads TGTGCCAGTCGACCTGGGACGGGAATAGGAGAGCAGTACTTC. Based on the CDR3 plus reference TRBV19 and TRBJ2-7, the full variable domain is DGGITQSPKYLFRKEGQNVTLSCEQNLNHDAMYWYRQDPGQGLRLIYYSQIVNDFQKGDIAEGYSVSREKKESFPLTVTSAQKNPTAFYLCASRPGTGIGEQYFGPGTRLTVT.

CDR3 coding DNA: TGCGCCAGCAGCTGGGGGACAGGGAGAGACATTCAGTACTTC. Its protein product is CASSWGTGRDIQYF. The chain is built from TRBV5-1 and TRBJ2-4; 9 nucleotides match TRBD1. Unmatched junction bases numbered 6, after V lost 3 bases and J lost 8 bases. Germline assignment: CDR1 SGHRS and CDR2 YFSETQ. CDR3 length equals 14 residues.

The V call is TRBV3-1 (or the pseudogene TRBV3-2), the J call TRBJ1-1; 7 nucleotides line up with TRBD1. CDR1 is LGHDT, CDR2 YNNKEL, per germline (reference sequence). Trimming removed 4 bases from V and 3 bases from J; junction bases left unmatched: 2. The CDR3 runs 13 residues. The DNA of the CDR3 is TGTGCCAGCAGCCCGACAGGGTACACTGAAGCTTTCTTT. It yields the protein CASSPTGYTEAFF.

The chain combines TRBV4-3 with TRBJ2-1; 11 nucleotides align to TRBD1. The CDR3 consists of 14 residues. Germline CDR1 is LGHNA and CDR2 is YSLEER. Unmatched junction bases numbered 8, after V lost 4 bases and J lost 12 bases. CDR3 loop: CASSLTGTGGRQFF. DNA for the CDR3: TGCGCCAGCAGCCTAACCGGGACAGGGGGGAGGCAGTTCTTC.